This T cell receptor beta chain was captured by sequencing in a study of cytomegalovirus exposure and HLA in healthy donors (dated by TCRdb to 2016 to 2017). Study-wide context: In an earlier analysis of some 550 of the donors, around 290 Gb of sequence data and 90 million to 120 million unique TCR beta sequences from about 179 million T cells were reported. Of the roughly 420 genotyped donors, 80% to 90% were placed in the genetic ancestry cluster associated with self-reported Caucasian donors. Alongside the repertoire data, information on donor age, sex, ethnicity and CMV serostatus was compiled. Because of strong linkage in the cohort, roughly five DR-DQ haplotypes were treated as single units for association and clustering. A later analysis re-examined previously published TCR beta repertoires from about 700 donors and added high-resolution HLA genotyping to investigate patterns of TCR occurrence. In an earlier analysis of more than 550 of the donors, high-throughput TCR beta sequencing was used to judge whether each TCR beta V gene segment behaved as functional or pseudogenic. About 300 gigabases of sequencing data and approximately 85 million unique TCR sequences were included in an early release covering several hundred HLA-typed donors. Along with the 666-subject first cohort, a separate validation cohort of 120 different subjects was used. On average, over 200,000 unique TCR beta nucleotide sequences were sequenced per donor among 350 to 400 genotyped donors of the cohort, with roughly 19% of those sequences being non-productive. To predict cytomegalovirus infection status, the study brought together high-throughput TCR immunosequencing, statistical association of individual TCRs with disease status, and machine learning. The number of typed donors differed by locus: about 629-640 for A, B, C, DRB1 and DQB1; 522 for DQA1; over 600 for DPA1; and approximately 450 for DPB1. Every discovery cohort repertoire had been produced on one sequencing platform. The study used immunosequencing to profile the T cell repertoires of more than 650 subjects and linked those repertoires to cytomegalovirus serostatus. The study was designed to test whether signatures of past pathogen exposure could be identified by cataloging public T cell receptors. Class I and class II HLA loci were covered by the typing at four-digit resolution. Genome-wide SNP genotypes for about three fifths of the roughly 670 donors were used in a later genetic analysis, which treated that subset as a discovery cohort. Rather than using new phenotypic data, the later analysis identified candidate immune exposures from TCR beta sequences and from how often those sequences occurred across donors. Study-level results and caveats: An earlier analysis of approximately 540 of the donors showed that most TCR beta V segments appeared in productive rearrangements either about 90% or about 30% of the time, which broadly matched IMGT annotations. Because HLA typing was unavailable for some donors at each locus, only the typed subset was used in association tests. Specific HLA alleles were associated with 15,000 to 20,000 TCR beta sequences at a false discovery rate of 0.05 in a later analysis. Linkage disequilibrium might explain the correlated functional status among segregating V segments, but an unknown experimental factor could not be ruled out. An association between a missense DCLRE1C variant and V-gene and J-gene trimming of TCR beta chains was found in a later genetic analysis and replicated in an independent cohort. Approximately 16 rarely observed V segments, including chromosome 9 orphons, were excluded from the earlier analysis of almost 600 of the donors because counts were too low. According to a later analysis, most CMV-associated TCR beta chains appeared to be HLA-restricted, and the HLA associations seemed to be driven largely by CMV exposure. According to a later analysis, TCR association rates differed among HLA loci, with DRB1 alleles showing the most associated TCRs and HLA-C alleles showing the fewest. In a later genetic analysis, fewer N-insertions in productive TCRs were reported among donors in an Asian-associated ancestry cluster than the roughly 700-donor mean. Three of the identified cytomegalovirus-associated TCR beta chains were confirmed in vitro to be specific for cytomegalovirus antigens. In both the original and validation cohorts, the classifier was reported to diagnose cytomegalovirus status with high specificity and sensitivity. Sequencing depth was assumed to be roughly uniform across donors in the presence/absence analyses, though that assumption may not hold. A group of highly shared sequence variants was considered likely to be a technical artifact of the sequencing pipeline. This cohort had only TCR beta chains sequenced, and the lack of alpha or paired-chain data limited which features could be detected. Most TCR sequences were observed very rarely across donors, whereas some public TCRs were present in many individuals. A total of 150 or so TCR beta chains were listed by the study as associated with cytomegalovirus. Compared with equally common non-associated chains, HLA-associated TCR beta chains in a later analysis were more clonally expanded and had lower generation probabilities. Some IMGT-functional V segments, including TRBV6-2 and TRBV6-3, could not be distinguished by the 87-base-pair reads and were therefore excluded. A further reported finding was that TCR beta sequences accurately predicted the HLA-A and HLA-B alleles for most subjects in the first cohort. According to the authors, the approach could potentially be generalized to other disease states and immunological phenotypes. When HLA alleles, especially DR and DQ, strongly co-occurred, TCR associations were difficult to assign to individual alleles. A later analysis reported that several top co-occurrence clusters appeared linked to parvovirus B19, influenza, CMV and Epstein-Barr virus. Immune exposure information for the cohort was limited to CMV serostatus.

Points on this clone: The specificity of this receptor is unknown. No much larger clonotype is one base removed from it; base qualities were not supplied.

In total, 666 healthy bone marrow donors made up the cohort. Cohort members were all nominally healthy when sampled, although unrecorded immune exposures were likely present. The donor tested CMV seronegative, placing the donor among the roughly 400 seronegative members of the cohort. A peripheral blood sample was provided by each donor, and peripheral blood mononuclear cells were used for TCR beta sequencing. Genomic DNA was extracted from the blood cell samples with the Qiagen DNeasy Blood Extraction Kit. The library was produced with the immunoSEQ multiplex PCR assay. For the multiplex PCR, a mixture combining 60 forward primers for TCR Vbeta segments and 13 reverse primers for TCR Jbeta segments was used. The CDR3 region of rearranged TCR beta genes was amplified from genomic DNA by a multiplex PCR assay. On the Illumina HiSeq System, the amplified TCR beta libraries were sequenced as 87-base-pair reads. In the original analysis: A later analysis counted tens of millions of unique TCR beta chains across the 550 to 750 repertoires, and around 12 million of these chains were shared by at least two donors. To remove PCR and sequencing errors, raw reads were error-corrected and collapsed into unique sequences using a nearest-neighbor algorithm that merged closely related sequences. Alignment of CDR3 sequences to IMGT reference sequences was used to assign V, D and J gene segments. For a sequence to be retained, at least a six-nucleotide match to both a V gene segment and a J gene segment was required. Rearrangements were classified as productive when the CDR3 lacked stop codons and remained in frame with V and J, and all other rearrangements were classified as non-productive. Following IMGT convention, CDR3 was defined as the stretch from the second conserved V-encoded cysteine to the conserved J-encoded phenylalanine. The earlier analysis of roughly 590 of the donors excluded sequences that lacked an unambiguous match to a single V gene segment. An earlier analysis of a few hundred of the donors called V segments functional above 56.7% productive rearrangements and segregating when the between-donor standard deviation exceeded 5%. A statistical classification framework was developed to diagnose cytomegalovirus status using the catalog of TCR beta chain sequences. V and J gene assignment, in a later analysis, came from comparing TCR nucleotide sequences with IMGT/GENE-DB human TR gene sequences. Using the TCRdist pipeline, a later analysis assigned CDR3 sequences along with most-parsimonious VDJ recombination scenarios. A later analysis defined each TCR beta chain by its CDR3 amino acid sequence plus V-gene family, and excluded reads lacking a unique V-gene family. A later analysis removed 500 to 650 highly shared, low-generation-probability nucleotide sequences to deal with suspected cross-contamination and a sequencing artifact. A later analysis calculated a clonal expansion index for each public chain from normalized within-repertoire ranks of inferred template counts. Generation probabilities in a later analysis came from a VDJ recombination model fitted to out-of-frame rearrangements, and those results were checked against IGoR. Hypergeometric tests were used in a later analysis to score TCR-TCR, TCR-HLA and TCR-CMV co-occurrence, with a repertoire-size bias correction applied to the TCR pairs. To estimate false discovery rates, a later analysis permuted the HLA or CMV assignments 20 times. In a later analysis, co-occurring TCRs were grouped using DBSCAN, and TCRdist sequence similarity was added for clustering within HLA-allele-positive subsets. Repertoires with fewer than 30,000 or more than 120,000 public chains were left out of co-occurrence clustering, as were a handful of repertoires with anomalous nucleotide sharing. TCRdb took over this immuneACCESS table, retaining in-frame rearrangements with V and J assigned. Such tables are incomplete; in checked studies, under half of the missing clones stem from an unresolved V gene, and the remainder is unexplained. The DNA gave D and trimming, while V, J and clone size come from that table. The sample data list around 180,000 clones, and approximately 80% of these were observed just once. 1.2% of the sample is held by the ten biggest clonotypes.

The CDR3 starts with the cysteine, ends with the phenylalanine, and has 15 residues. Kept here is only the CDR3 DNA, which spans 45 bases and is read in frame from base 1. The germline V gene (reference sequence) yields LNHDA for CDR1 and SQIVND for CDR2. V is reduced by 4 bases and J by 0 bases, leaving a spacing of 10 bases between them. The sample was PBMCs. The receptor was isolated from a boy aged 2-9 years in good health and CMV-seronegative. The chain is encoded by TRBV19 joined to TRBJ2-1, and the D gene may be TRBD1, 5 bases matching. The nucleotides are TGTGCCAGTAGTAAGGCAGGACACTCCTACAATGAGCAGTTCTTC. It is translated as CASSKAGHSYNEQFF.